Shown below are 6 T cell receptor beta chains from a single sample sequenced in a study of graft-versus-host responses after intestinal transplantation. Assay: immunoSEQ multiplex PCR; the TCRdb copy retains only in-frame clones and omits some. The sample lists under 150,000 clones; just over 90% were seen once. No antigens are known for them. Specimen: unstimulated CD4+ T cells sorted from spleen or lymph node cells, collected before intestinal transplant. Receptors originate from a human donor who received an intestinal transplant.

In this sample, this clone turned up once. The chain recombines TRBV30 with TRBJ2-3, with 8 nucleotides matching TRBD1. There are 13 residues in the CDR3. The germline CDR1 and CDR2 sequences are GTSNPN and SVGIG (reference sequence). V dropped 5 bases and J dropped 4; count of bases not matched to a gene: 5. This CDR3 reads CAWDRGLPDTQYF. The CDR3 coding sequence is TGTGCCTGGGACAGGGGCTTACCAGATACGCAGTATTTT.

This sequence joins TRBV7-9 and TRBJ2-2, with unresolved D. The V gene's germline CDR1 is SEHNR and CDR2 FQNEAQ (reference sequence). The CDR3 is 13 residues long. V lost 5 bases, J lost 1 base, and 5 bases lay in between. CDR3 residues: CASSLRNTGELFF. The CDR3 DNA sequence: TGTGCCAGCAGCCTTAGGAACACCGGGGAGCTGTTTTTT.

This clone was recorded only once. V and J are TRBV4-2 and TRBJ2-1; possible D gene TRBD2, 5 bases. CDR3 length equals 15 residues. V lost 8 bases and J lost 1, with 15 bases in between. CDR1 is LGHNA, CDR2 YNFKEQ, per germline. The CDR3 protein is CASRSESGSYNEQFF. In DNA form, the CDR3 reads TGTGCCAGCCGCTCCGAAAGCGGTTCCTACAATGAGCAGTTCTTC.

Only a few counts were recorded for this clone. The V and J genes are TRBV5-6 and TRBJ2-7; 7 positions agree with TRBD1. Germline V lookup: CDR1 SGHDT, CDR2 YYEEEE. The CDR3 sequence is 15 residues long. The V and J ends lost 4 bases and 5 bases, in that order; junction bases with no gene match: 12. The CDR3 bases are TGTGCCAGCAGCCGGACAGGAAGGGCTTCCGACGAGCAGTACTTC. It translates to CASSRTGRASDEQYF. The complete variable domain, with remaining parts taken from reference TRBV5-6 and TRBJ2-7, reads DAGVTQSPTHLIKTRGQQVTLRCSPKSGHDTVSWYQQALGQGPQFIFQYYEEEERQRGNFPDRFSGHQFPNYSSELNVNALLLGDSALYLCASSRTGRASDEQYFGPGTRLTVT.

The V call is TRBV28, the J call TRBJ2-1; 9 bases fit TRBD2. Germline values: CDR1 MDHEN, CDR2 SYDVKM. This CDR3 contains 16 residues. Trimming took 4 bases from V and 3 from J; bases not matched to a gene: 7. The CDR3 loop reads CASSSPSGRFYNEQFF. CDR3 DNA sequence: TGTGCCAGCAGTTCCCCCAGCGGGAGGTTCTACAATGAGCAGTTCTTC.

This chain joins TRBV9 and TRBJ2-1, with D perhaps matching TRBD2 (6 bases). This CDR3 has 14 residues. V lost 3 bases and J lost 5, with 12 bases in between. CDR1 and CDR2 (germline): SGDLS, YYNGEE. The CDR3 region has the DNA TGTGCCAGCAGCGCCGGGACTCTTCACAATGAGCAGTTCTTC. It specifies CASSAGTLHNEQFF.